This T cell receptor beta chain was captured in a study of CD8 T cells in ankylosing spondylitis. General study points: In the blood and synovial fluid of reactive arthritis, some motif variants had been previously reported. One TCR beta motif, made up of fewer than 10 highly homologous variants, appeared characteristic of ankylosing spondylitis blood.

Preparation of TCR beta libraries was done by quantitative 5'-RACE with molecular barcodes. Each CDR3 protein is one row after TCRdb ran MiXCR on the 5' RACE reads. This table holds 700,000 to 850,000 distinct CDR3 sequences, about an eighth found once. A remark on this clonotype: Its specificity is not known.

CDR1 and CDR2 from the germline V gene are SGHTA and FQGNSA. Trimming cost V 5 bases and J 3 bases; bases outside gene matches: 8. This CDR3 is 15 amino acids long. The clonotype comes from a male donor with ankylosing spondylitis. The rearrangement joins TRBV7-2 to TRBJ2-3; 7 bases map to TRBD1. Sequencing was done on a sample of blood, either unsorted or a sorted T cell fraction (not recorded which). CDR3 sequence: CASSRPTGSTDTQYF. The CDR3 DNA reads TGTGCCAGCAGCCGACCGACAGGGTCGACAGATACGCAGTATTTT.